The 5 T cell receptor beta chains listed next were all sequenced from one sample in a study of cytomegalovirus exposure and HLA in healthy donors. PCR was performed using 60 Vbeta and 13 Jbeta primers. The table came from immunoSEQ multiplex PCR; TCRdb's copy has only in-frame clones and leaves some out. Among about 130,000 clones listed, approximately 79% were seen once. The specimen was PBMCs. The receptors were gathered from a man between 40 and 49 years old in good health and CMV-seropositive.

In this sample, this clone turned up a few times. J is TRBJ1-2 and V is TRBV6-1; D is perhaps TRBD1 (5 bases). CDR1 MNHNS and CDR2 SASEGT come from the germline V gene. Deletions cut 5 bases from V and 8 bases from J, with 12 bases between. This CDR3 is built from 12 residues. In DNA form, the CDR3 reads TGTGCCAGCAGTATCCAGGGAAGCGGCTACACCTTC. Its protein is CASSIQGSGYTF.

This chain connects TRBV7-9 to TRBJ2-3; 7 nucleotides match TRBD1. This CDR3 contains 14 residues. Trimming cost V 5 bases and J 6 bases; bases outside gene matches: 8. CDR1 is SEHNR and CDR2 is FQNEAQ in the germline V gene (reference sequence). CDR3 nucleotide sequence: TGTGCCAGCAGCCCTTCGAGGGGGCCGGATACGCAGTATTTT. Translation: CASSPSRGPDTQYF.

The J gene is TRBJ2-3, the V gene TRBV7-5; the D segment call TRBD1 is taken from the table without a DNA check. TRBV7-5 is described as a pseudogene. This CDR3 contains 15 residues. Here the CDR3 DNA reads TGTGTCAGAAGCTTACCACAGGGGAGCACAGATACGCAGTATTTT. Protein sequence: CVRSLPQGSTDTQYF.

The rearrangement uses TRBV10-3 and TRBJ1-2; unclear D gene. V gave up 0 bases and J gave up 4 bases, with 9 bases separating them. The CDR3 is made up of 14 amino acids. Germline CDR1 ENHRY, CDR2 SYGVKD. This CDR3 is CAISESAGSYGYTF. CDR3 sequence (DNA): TGTGCCATCAGTGAGTCGGCAGGTTCCTATGGCTACACCTTC.

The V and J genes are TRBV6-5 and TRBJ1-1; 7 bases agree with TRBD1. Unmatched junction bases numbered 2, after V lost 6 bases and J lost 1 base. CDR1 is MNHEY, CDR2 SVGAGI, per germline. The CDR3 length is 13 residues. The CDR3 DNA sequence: TGTGCCAGCAGACAGGGGACGAACACTGAAGCTTTCTTT. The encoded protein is CASRQGTNTEAFF.